The 27 T cell receptor beta chains listed next were all sequenced from one sample in a study of blood T cell repertoires in COVID-19. Measured with immunoSEQ multiplex PCR; TCRdb has only the in-frame clones, and not every one. There are about 130,000 clones in the sample; roughly four fifths occur only once, and 11% lies in the top ten. Sequencing was performed on peripheral blood. Receptor source: a human donor in a cohort sampled during active COVID-19.

The chain employs TRBV9 and TRBJ2-5; no definite D call. The CDR3 covers 13 residues. Trimming removed 2 bases from V and 5 bases from J, with 10 bases in between. Per germline, CDR1 SGDLS and CDR2 YYNGEE. CDR3 sequence reads: CASSVDSSETQYF. The CDR3 region has the DNA TGTGCCAGCAGCGTGGATAGCTCCGAGACCCAGTACTTC. The full variable domain, rest sourced from reference TRBV9 and TRBJ2-5, is DSGVTQTPKHLITATGQRVTLRCSPRSGDLSVYWYQQSLDQGLQFLIQYYNGEERAKGNILERFSAQQFPDLHSELNLSSLELGDSALYFCASSVDSSETQYFGPGTRLLVL.

This sequence joins TRBV27 and TRBJ2-3; 8 bases are shared with TRBD2. This CDR3 has 15 amino acids. Looked up from germline, CDR1 is MNHEY and CDR2 is SMNVEV (reference sequence). Trimming at V came to 8 bases and at J to 6 bases, leaving 13 bases not matched to a gene. CDR3 sequence (DNA): TGTGCCAGCGACCCTAGCGGGTCCGGAGCCGATACGCAGTATTTT. It codes for CASDPSGSGADTQYF.

The chain couples TRBV28 to TRBJ1-5; D uncertain. This CDR3 is built from 14 residues. Trimming removed 6 bases at V and 5 bases at J, with 14 bases between. Germline V CDR1 and CDR2: MDHEN, SYDVKM. CDR3 residues: CASRGFQRDQPQHF. Here the CDR3 DNA reads TGTGCCAGCAGGGGGTTTCAGAGGGATCAGCCCCAGCATTTT. Full variable domain (remainder filled in from reference TRBV28 and TRBJ1-5): DVKVTQSSRYLVKRTGEKVFLECVQDMDHENMFWYRQDPGLGLRLIYFSYDVKMKEKGDIPEGYSVSREKKERFSLILESASTNQTSMYLCASRGFQRDQPQHFGDGTRLSIL.

The chain carries TRBV2 and TRBJ1-5; 11 nucleotides align to TRBD1. Germline V gene data show CDR1 as SNHLY and CDR2 as FYNNEI. The CDR3 totals 15 residues. Trimming removed 5 bases from V and 6 bases from J; junction bases left unmatched: 6. In DNA form, the CDR3 reads TGTGCCAGCAGTTCGGGACAGGGGGGAAGTCAGCCCCAGCATTTT. This sequence encodes CASSSGQGGSQPQHF.

In its sample, this clone was seen once. The chain joins TRBV7-2 to TRBJ2-5, with 12 bases fitting TRBD2. CDR3 length: 18 amino acids. V shed 1 base, J shed 0 bases, and the junction held 6 bases outside the gene matches. Per the germline V gene, CDR1 is SGHTA and CDR2 is FQGNSA. CDR3 residues: CASSLGASGGGNQETQYF. The DNA of the CDR3 is TGTGCCAGCAGCTTAGGGGCTAGCGGGGGGGGCAACCAAGAGACCCAGTACTTC.

J is TRBJ1-6 and V is TRBV7-9, with D maybe TRBD1 (5 bases). CDR1 and CDR2 from the germline V gene are SEHNR and FQNEAQ (reference sequence). The ends were cut back, 0 bases at V and 10 bases at J, with 13 bases in the middle. This CDR3 region has 15 residues. CDR3 bases: TGTGCCAGCAGCTTAGCCGCGGGGCGATGGTCACCCCTCCACTTT. Translated, it gives CASSLAAGRWSPLHF. The whole variable domain, filled in from reference TRBV7-9 and TRBJ1-6, reads DTGVSQNPRHKITKRGQNVTFRCDPISEHNRLYWYRQTLGQGPEFLTYFQNEAQLEKSRLLSDRFSAERPKGSFSTLEIQRTEQGDSAMYLCASSLAAGRWSPLHFGNGTRLTVT.

V is TRBV25-1 and J is TRBJ2-2, with 14 positions matching TRBD2. This CDR3 is built from 16 residues. Unmatched junction bases numbered 4, after V lost 4 bases and J lost 6 bases. Germline loops: CDR1 MGHDK, CDR2 SYGVNS. CDR3 protein: CASSVTSGGASGELFF. For the CDR3, the DNA is TGTGCCAGCAGTGTGACTAGCGGGGGGGCTTCCGGGGAGCTGTTTTTT.

As concerns this clone: Other DNA sequences of this sample code for an identical CDR3. J is TRBJ2-7 and V is TRBV5-1, with 9 bases lining up with TRBD2. Germline CDR1 and CDR2: SGHRS and YFSETQ. J gave up 0 bases and V 1 base, and 2 bases lay outside the gene matches. This CDR3 spans 15 amino acids. In nucleotides, the CDR3 is TGCGCCAGCAGCTTGCTAGCGGGGAGCTCCTACGAGCAGTACTTC. As protein: CASSLLAGSSYEQYF.

This sequence joins TRBV28 and TRBJ2-7, with D possibly TRBD1 on 6 matching bases. V lost 5 bases and J 1 base, leaving 15 bases between the germline ends. Germline V lookup: CDR1 MDHEN, CDR2 SYDVKM. CDR3 length equals 15 residues. The DNA for the CDR3 is TGTGCCAGCAGTGATACTCGGACAGCGTCCTACGAGCAGTACTTC. Translation gives CASSDTRTASYEQYF.

V usage is TRBV3-1 (or the pseudogene TRBV3-2) and J usage is TRBJ1-6; D unclear. V was pared by 0 bases and J by 0 bases, with 9 bases between. The CDR3 is made up of 17 amino acids. Looked up from germline, CDR1 is LGHDT and CDR2 is YNNKEL (reference sequence). For the CDR3, the DNA is TGTGCCAGCAGCCAAGAGACGGGAAGCTCCTATAATTCACCCCTCCACTTT. It encodes CASSQETGSSYNSPLHF.

To note about this clone: One end of the junction fails to match germline, which may point to a read error. The V gene is TRBV6-6, the J gene TRBJ1-1; D not certain. CDR3 length equals 12 residues. Germline V CDR1 and CDR2: MNHNY, SVGAGI (reference sequence). This CDR3 is CASSYSPPEAFF. DNA of the CDR3: TGTGCCAGCAGTTACTCCCCACCTGAGGCTTTCTTT.

The chain combines TRBV6-2 or TRBV6-3 with TRBJ1-5, with TRBD1 as a possible D gene (6 bases). Looked up from germline, CDR1 is MNHEY and CDR2 is SVGEGT. V was shortened by 0 bases and J by 6 bases, with 15 bases between the two germline ends. The CDR3 loop spans 16 amino acids. CDR3 DNA sequence: TGTGCCAGCAGTTACTCGTATCAGGGGCCAGGTCAGCCCCAGCATTTT. As protein: CASSYSYQGPGQPQHF.

This clone was seen a single time. The chain links TRBV5-1 to TRBJ2-1, with a possible D match to TRBD1 (5 bases). The V end lost 0 bases, the J end lost 9 bases, and 7 bases lay between the germline ends. Per germline, CDR1 SGHRS and CDR2 YFSETQ. The CDR3 covers 12 residues. The CDR3 bases are TGCGCCAGCAGCTTGGCAGGGCGTGAGCAGTTCTTC. Translating it yields CASSLAGREQFF.

This chain connects TRBV7-9 to TRBJ1-3; D ambiguous. This CDR3 is built from 14 residues. V was trimmed by 1 base and J by 2 bases, leaving 6 bases between them. CDR1 and CDR2 from the germline V gene are SEHNR and FQNEAQ (reference sequence). CDR3 residues: CASSLVGAGNTIYF. In nucleotides, the CDR3 is TGTGCCAGCAGCTTAGTCGGGGCTGGAAACACCATATATTTT.

J is TRBJ1-4 and V is TRBV5-6; 7 nucleotides match TRBD1. Germline-derived CDR1 and CDR2 are SGHDT and YYEEEE. The CDR3 is 13 amino acids. V shed 2 bases, J shed 8 bases, and the junction held 3 bases outside the gene matches. The CDR3 here is CASSFTGAEKLFF. CDR3 coding DNA: TGTGCCAGCAGCTTTACAGGGGCGGAAAAACTGTTTTTT.

The chain has TRBV19 and TRBJ1-1, with TRBD1 identical over 9 bases. V dropped 10 bases and J dropped 1; count of bases not matched to a gene: 7. The CDR3 totals 14 residues. Germline V CDR1 and CDR2: LNHDA, SQIVND (reference sequence). The CDR3 DNA reads as TGTGCCATCCGGGACAGGGCAGCGAACACTGAAGCTTTCTTT. It encodes CAIRDRAANTEAFF. Complete variable domain (other parts from reference TRBV19 and TRBJ1-1): DGGITQSPKYLFRKEGQNVTLSCEQNLNHDAMYWYRQDPGQGLRLIYYSQIVNDFQKGDIAEGYSVSREKKESFPLTVTSAQKNPTAFYLCAIRDRAANTEAFFGQGTRLTVV.

This sequence joins TRBV30 and TRBJ2-2, with D perhaps TRBD1 (5 bases). V lost 1 base to trimming and J lost 1 base, with 13 bases between them. There are 16 residues in the CDR3. Germline CDR1 and CDR2: GTSNPN and SVGIG (reference sequence). The CDR3 DNA is TGTGCCTGGAGTGGGGGCCCCATCAAGAACACCGGGGAGCTGTTTTTT. Residues: CAWSGGPIKNTGELFF.

The chain recombines TRBV27 with TRBJ1-1, with TRBD1 identical over 9 bases. The V segment lost 6 bases and the J segment 3 bases; nucleotides outside the gene matches: 8. CDR3 length: 15 amino acids. Germline V gene sequence: CDR1 MNHEY, CDR2 SMNVEV (reference sequence). The CDR3 DNA follows: TGTGCCAGCAGACCAGTCTACAGGGGGCACACTGAAGCTTTCTTT. Amino acid sequence: CASRPVYRGHTEAFF.

This clone occurred a few times. This chain links TRBV6-4 with TRBJ2-2; TRBD1 matches 8 bases. The V gene's germline CDR1 is MRHNA and CDR2 SNTAGT. The V gene end was trimmed by 6 bases and the J gene end by 6 bases; junction bases not matched to a gene: 3. The CDR3 covers 13 residues. The CDR3 here is CASRQGEAGELFF. In nucleotides, the CDR3 is TGTGCCAGCAGACAGGGGGAGGCCGGGGAGCTGTTTTTT.

The chain carries TRBV2 and TRBJ2-5, with a possible D match to TRBD2 (5 bases). Germline loops: CDR1 SNHLY, CDR2 FYNNEI. Trimming took 2 bases from V and 4 from J, leaving 14 bases between them. This CDR3 region has 15 residues. CDR3 loop: CASSERASSGETQYF. DNA for the CDR3: TGTGCCAGCAGTGAAAGGGCTAGCTCTGGAGAGACCCAGTACTTC. Combining the CDR3 with reference TRBV2 and TRBJ2-5 gives the whole variable domain EPEVTQTPSHQVTQMGQEVILRCVPISNHLYFYWYRQILGQKVEFLVSFYNNEISEKSEIFDDQFSVERPDGSNFTLKIRSTKLEDSAMYFCASSERASSGETQYFGPGTRLLVL.

This rearrangement joins TRBV6-5 to TRBJ1-3; 7 nucleotides agree with TRBD1. CDR3 length: 15 amino acids. Germline loops: CDR1 MNHEY, CDR2 SVGAGI. J lost 6 bases, V lost 6 bases, and 11 bases had no gene match. The DNA for the CDR3 is TGTGCCAGCAGACCCGCCGGGACAGAAATAAACACCATATATTTT. Its protein is CASRPAGTEINTIYF.

The chain recombines TRBV6-1 with TRBJ1-5; 7 nucleotides align to TRBD1. With 2 bases clipped from V and 7 bases from J, the junction kept 8 bases outside the gene matches. The germline V gene has CDR1 MNHNS and CDR2 SASEGT. The CDR3 loop spans 15 amino acids. The CDR3 region is CASSELQGEEQPQHF. DNA for the CDR3: TGTGCCAGCAGTGAACTGCAGGGGGAGGAGCAGCCCCAGCATTTT.

The chain recombines TRBV6-5 with TRBJ1-2; D is possibly TRBD1 (6 bases). The CDR3 runs 14 residues. Deletions cut 6 bases from V and 2 bases from J, with 13 bases between. Germline V gene sequence: CDR1 MNHEY, CDR2 SVGAGI. CDR3 loop: CASSKQGSNYGYTF. The CDR3 DNA reads as TGTGCCAGCAGCAAACAGGGTTCGAACTATGGCTACACCTTC.

Only one count was recorded for this clone. The V gene is TRBV5-5, the J gene TRBJ1-3; TRBD1 agrees at 9 bases. The V and J ends lost 5 bases and 4 bases, in that order; junction bases with no gene match: 10. CDR1 is SGHKS, CDR2 YYEKEE, per germline (reference sequence). The length of the CDR3 is 16 residues. This CDR3 reads CASSLLTGGQGNTIYF. In nucleotides, the CDR3 is TGTGCCAGCAGTTTGCTGACAGGGGGTCAGGGAAACACCATATATTTT. The full variable domain, rest sourced from reference TRBV5-5 and TRBJ1-3, is DAGVTQSPTHLIKTRGQQVTLRCSPISGHKSVSWYQQVLGQGPQFIFQYYEKEERGRGNFPDRFSARQFPNYSSELNVNALLLGDSALYLCASSLLTGGQGNTIYFGEGSWLTVV.

The chain carries TRBV5-5 and TRBJ2-1, with 16 bases fitting TRBD2. Losses at the gene ends were 3 bases for V and 2 bases for J; bases not matched to a gene: 5. CDR3 length: 18 amino acids. From germline, CDR1 is SGHKS and CDR2 YYEKEE (reference sequence). The CDR3 protein is CASSSGLAGGRTYNEQFF. The CDR3 nucleotides are TGTGCCAGCAGCTCGGGACTAGCGGGGGGGCGGACCTACAATGAGCAGTTCTTC.

Many counts were recorded for this clone. The chain joins TRBV19 to TRBJ2-3; TRBD2 matches at 13 bases. In germline, CDR1 is LNHDA, CDR2 SQIVND (reference sequence). The CDR3 contains 19 residues. The junction had 12 bases not matched to a gene; V was cut back by 3 bases and J by 3 bases. The CDR3 protein is CASSIRGLAGAIGTDTQYF. CDR3 sequence (DNA): TGTGCCAGTAGTATCCGAGGACTAGCGGGGGCCATTGGGACAGATACGCAGTATTTT.

The chain links TRBV19 to TRBJ2-7; 7 nucleotides line up with TRBD1. J lost 2 bases, V lost 3 bases, and 1 base had no gene match. Germline CDR1 LNHDA, CDR2 SQIVND (reference sequence). CDR3 length: 13 amino acids. CDR3 DNA: TGTGCCAGTAGTATTGGGACAGCCTACGAGCAGTACTTC. It translates to CASSIGTAYEQYF.